Described below is a single T cell receptor beta chain sequence and its context. This clonotype is medium-sized (0.01 to 0.1%). The antigen it binds to is not known. No base quality values were provided; no much bigger clone lies one nucleotide off. V was cut back by 4 bases and J by 3 bases, leaving a gap of 19 bases between them. The CDR3 spans 16 residues, from the cysteine through the phenylalanine. The retained sequence is limited to the CDR3, 48 bases, with the frame set at the first base. The germline V gene supplies CDR1 SGDLS and CDR2 YYNGEE. Sequencing took place on an Illumina HiSeq 2500. TCR beta libraries were prepared by quantitative 5'-RACE with molecular barcodes. The paper's processing steps were these. To identify disease-linked TCR variants, a new computational method was used, one built on a probabilistic model of VDJ rearrangement. TCRdb redid the processing of the public reads, applying fastp at Q25 and MiXCR, and retained in-frame beta chains. Every entry covers one CDR3 protein and lists the most common genes and DNA from its rows. TCRdb, not the authors, supplied the V and J calls. Here the sample has 40,000 to 50,000 distinct CDR3 sequences; 3.5% to 4% occur a single time. The top ten hold 4% of the sample.

The data are from a study of CD8 T cells in ankylosing spondylitis (dated by TCRdb to the late 2010s). About the investigation overall: To find TCR variants linked to disease, the study profiled T cell receptor beta repertoires in ankylosing spondylitis patients and healthy donors. The full study cohort was made up of about 24 ankylosing spondylitis patients and more than 90 healthy donors. Peripheral blood was sampled, and synovial fluid was additionally collected from ankylosing spondylitis patients.

General study outcomes and caveats: Some TCR beta motif variants had previously been reported in synovial fluid and blood of reactive arthritis patients, which suggested common disease-initiation mechanisms. Blood from ankylosing spondylitis patients appeared to be characterized by a TCR beta motif composed of eight or nine highly homologous amino acid variants. The disease-linked clones had a CD8+ phenotype and were found at relatively low frequencies in peripheral blood. The disease-linked clones were reported as significantly enriched in matched synovial fluid samples from ankylosing spondylitis patients.

The TCR originated in a female donor with ankylosing spondylitis or in good health (not recorded which). Material for sequencing was blood, either unsorted or a sorted T cell fraction (not recorded which). The sequence links TRBV9 to TRBJ1-2, with no D gene named confidently. The encoded CDR3 is CASSLPPGGRHYGYTF. The sequenced DNA is TGTGCCAGCAGCCTCCCCCCGGGCGGACGGCACTATGGCTACACCTTC.